This T cell receptor beta chain appears in the sequencing data of a study of blood T cell repertoires in COVID-19. On the study more broadly: PBMCs, B-cell-depleted T cells, or T cells provided the cDNA or gDNA that made up the material.

CDR3 size: 20 residues. Trimming removed 0 bases from V and 0 bases from J; junction bases left unmatched: 12. CDR1 SGHRS and CDR2 YFSETQ come from the germline V gene. In the original processing: Amplified reference gene primers provided the basis for estimating nucleated cell counts. Libraries were prepared by immunoSEQ multiplex PCR; TCRdb keeps only in-frame clonotypes and omits some of them. That table gives V, J and clone size, and the DNA gave D and trimming. The repertoire holds a few hundred thousand clones, with about nine tenths as singletons. While infection was still active, Seattle patients were enrolled and then followed longitudinally.

This chain uses TRBV5-1 with TRBJ2-2; the match to TRBD1 covers 9 bases. Source material: peripheral blood. The clonotype was recovered from a young woman with COVID-19, enrolled during active disease. CDR3 amino acids: CASSLALGQGRISNTGELFF. In DNA form, the CDR3 reads TGCGCCAGCAGCTTGGCGCTAGGACAGGGGAGAATTTCGAACACCGGGGAGCTGTTTTTT. Supplemented by reference TRBV5-1 and TRBJ2-2, the full variable domain reads KAGVTQTPRYLIKTRGQQVTLSCSPISGHRSVSWYQQTPGQGLQFLFEYFSETQRNKGNFPGRFSGRQFSNSRSEMNVSTLELGDSALYLCASSLALGQGRISNTGELFFGEGSRLTVL.